The present entry profiles one TCR beta chain with its context. In germline, CDR1 is MNHNY, CDR2 SVGAGI (reference sequence). The CDR3 runs 14 residues. The V end lost 6 bases, the J end lost 4 bases, and 15 bases lay between the germline ends. The data were produced by immunoSEQ multiplex PCR, yet TCRdb's version contains in-frame clones alone and is incomplete. The table lists 95,000 to 150,000 clones, more than 75% of them singletons, with roughly 7.6% in the top ten. The data belong to a study of blood T cell repertoires in COVID-19. This sequence joins TRBV6-6 and TRBJ1-2, with D perhaps TRBD1 (6 bases). The receptor comes from a middle-aged man with acute or convalescent COVID-19. Sequenced: peripheral blood. DNA of the CDR3: TGTGCCAGCAGCACCGACAGGACCAGCTATGGCTACACCTTC. Translation gives CASSTDRTSYGYTF.